This T cell receptor beta chain was recorded in a study of cytomegalovirus exposure and HLA in healthy donors. As for the study in general: Later analysis reported that the roughly 130 validation repertoires shared the platform of the approximately 690 first-cohort repertoires.

About this clone itself: Its antigen is still unknown.

Using immunoSEQ multiplex PCR, the repertoire was profiled, and TCRdb retains in-frame clones only, with some absent. The table has around 50,000 clones, approximately 95% seen once. V shed 6 bases and J shed 6 bases, with 20 bases lying between them. CDR3 length equals 16 residues. The germline V gene has CDR1 LNHDA and CDR2 SQIVND (reference sequence). The study, taken as a whole, reports: Cytomegalovirus association was assigned to under 200 TCR beta chains. As confirmed in vitro, a few CMV-associated chains were specific for CMV antigens.

Material: PBMCs. The chain recombines TRBV19 with TRBJ2-2; maybe TRBD1 (5 bases). The clonotype originates from a woman younger than 30 in good health and CMV-seronegative. CDR3 DNA sequence: TGTGCCAGTAGGCCAAGCAGGGAAAAAGATTCCGGGGAGCTGTTTTTT. It encodes CASRPSREKDSGELFF. The full variable domain, in which reference TRBV19 and TRBJ2-2 provide the parts outside the CDR3, is DGGITQSPKYLFRKEGQNVTLSCEQNLNHDAMYWYRQDPGQGLRLIYYSQIVNDFQKGDIAEGYSVSREKKESFPLTVTSAQKNPTAFYLCASRPSREKDSGELFFGEGSRLTVL.